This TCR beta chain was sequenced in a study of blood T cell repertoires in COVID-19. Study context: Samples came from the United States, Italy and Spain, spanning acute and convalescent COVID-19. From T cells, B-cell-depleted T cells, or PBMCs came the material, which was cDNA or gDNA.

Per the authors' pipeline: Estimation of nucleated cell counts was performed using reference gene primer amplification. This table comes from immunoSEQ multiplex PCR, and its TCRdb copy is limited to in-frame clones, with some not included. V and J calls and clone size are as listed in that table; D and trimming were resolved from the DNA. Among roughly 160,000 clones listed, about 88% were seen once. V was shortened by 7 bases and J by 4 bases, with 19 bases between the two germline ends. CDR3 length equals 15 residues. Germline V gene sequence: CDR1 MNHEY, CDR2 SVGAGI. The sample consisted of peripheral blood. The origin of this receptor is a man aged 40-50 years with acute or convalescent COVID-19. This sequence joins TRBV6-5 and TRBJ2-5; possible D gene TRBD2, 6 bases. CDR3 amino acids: CASTVGSFSGETQYF. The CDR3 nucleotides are TGTGCCAGCACCGTGGGAAGCTTTAGCGGAGAGACCCAGTACTTC.